Below are 31 T cell receptor beta chains sequenced from a single sample in a study of cytomegalovirus exposure and HLA in healthy donors (dated by TCRdb to the late 2010s). The method was the immunoSEQ multiplex PCR assay. The multiplex PCR relied on a mix of 60 forward primers for TCR Vbeta segments and 13 reverse primers for TCR Jbeta segments. This immuneACCESS table, as held by TCRdb, lists in-frame sequences with V and J called but not all clones. Of the missing ones, under half trace to an unresolved V gene in checked studies; the others have no known cause. For this sample there are more than 95,000 clones; roughly a tenth appear just once. 2.5% to 3.5% of the sample is in the top ten clones. Sequencing was performed on PBMCs. These receptors were obtained from a man aged 25-45 years in good health and CMV-seronegative.

There are a few counts of this clone. This chain uses TRBV6-5 with TRBJ2-7, with 8 bases identical to TRBD1. The trim removed 5 bases at V and 7 bases at J, leaving 7 bases unmatched. This CDR3 has 13 amino acids. The germline V gene encodes CDR1 MNHEY and CDR2 SVGAGI. CDR3 sequence: CASSGTGTMEQYF. CDR3 coding DNA: TGTGCCAGCAGTGGGACAGGTACTATGGAGCAGTACTTC.

This clone was counted between two and nine times. This sequence joins TRBV5-4 and TRBJ2-1; TRBD2 matches 12 bases. This CDR3 has 19 amino acids. The V segment lost 3 bases and the J segment 0 bases; nucleotides outside the gene matches: 10. Germline V gene data show CDR1 as SGHNT and CDR2 as YYREEE (reference sequence). The CDR3 is CASSWGITSGGSSYNEQFF. The CDR3 DNA follows: TGTGCCAGCAGCTGGGGCATTACTAGCGGGGGGAGCTCCTACAATGAGCAGTTCTTC. The variable domain in full, with the rest retrieved from reference TRBV5-4 and TRBJ2-1, is ETGVTQSPTHLIKTRGQQVTLRCSSQSGHNTVSWYQQALGQGPQFIFQYYREEENGRGNFPPRFSGLQFPNYSSELNVNALELDDSALYLCASSWGITSGGSSYNEQFFGPGTRLTVL.

This sequence joins TRBV2 and TRBJ2-5; 7 bases match TRBD1. CDR3 length equals 15 residues. Trimming at V came to 3 bases and at J to 2 bases, leaving 6 bases not matched to a gene. Germline values: CDR1 SNHLY, CDR2 FYNNEI. CDR3 DNA sequence: TGTGCCAGCAGTGATTCAAGGGGACAGCAAGAGACCCAGTACTTC. Its translation: CASSDSRGQQETQYF.

As to this clone: The same CDR3 can be traced to other DNA sequences in this sample. The chain joins TRBV13 to TRBJ2-7; a possible D gene is TRBD1 (6 bases). Germline CDR1 reads PRHDT; CDR2 reads FYEKMQ (reference sequence). Trimming pared 3 bases from V and 2 bases from J, leaving 11 bases between. The CDR3 runs 14 residues. The CDR3 coding sequence is TGTGCCAGCAGCTTCGGCAGGGGTCCCTACGAGCAGTACTTC. It encodes CASSFGRGPYEQYF.

The chain carries TRBV5-4 and TRBJ2-3; 11 bases align to TRBD2. This CDR3 spans 17 amino acids. Trimming removed 4 bases from V and 6 bases from J; junction bases left unmatched: 13. Germline lookup yields CDR1 SGHNT and CDR2 YYREEE (reference sequence). CDR3 loop: CASSRGATGLAGDTQYF. The CDR3 coding sequence is TGTGCCAGCAGCCGCGGGGCAACCGGACTAGCGGGTGATACGCAGTATTTT. The full variable domain, its missing parts supplied by reference TRBV5-4 and TRBJ2-3, is ETGVTQSPTHLIKTRGQQVTLRCSSQSGHNTVSWYQQALGQGPQFIFQYYREEENGRGNFPPRFSGLQFPNYSSELNVNALELDDSALYLCASSRGATGLAGDTQYFGPGTRLTVL.

This clone has more than one count but fewer than ten. V is TRBV7-8 and J is TRBJ2-5; D may be TRBD2 (7 bases). The CDR3 contains 15 residues. The V end lost 5 bases, the J end lost 1 base, and 14 bases lay between the germline ends. Looked up from germline, CDR1 is SGHVS and CDR2 is FQNEAQ. The CDR3 loop reads CASSPKGGAQETQYF. The CDR3, as DNA: TGTGCCAGCAGCCCTAAAGGGGGGGCCCAAGAGACCCAGTACTTC.

The table lists this clone with a few counts. The J gene is TRBJ2-2, the V gene TRBV2, with 7 positions matching TRBD1. Germline loops: CDR1 SNHLY, CDR2 FYNNEI. The CDR3 is 17 amino acids. V shed 1 base, J shed 0 bases, and the junction held 5 bases outside the gene matches. The CDR3 sequence: CASSEVAGQANTGELFF. CDR3 coding DNA: TGTGCCAGCAGTGAAGTGGCAGGACAGGCGAACACCGGGGAGCTGTTTTTT.

The CDR3: CASSPPRASGAQETQYF. The CDR3 region has the DNA TGTGCCAGCAGCCCCCCTAGGGCTAGCGGGGCTCAAGAGACCCAGTACTTC. This chain uses TRBV5-6 with TRBJ2-5; 9 positions match TRBD2. J was trimmed by 2 bases and V by 4 bases; bases with no gene match: 12. Per the germline V gene, CDR1 is SGHDT and CDR2 is YYEEEE. The CDR3 has 17 residues.

V gene TRBV29-1 combines with J gene TRBJ2-7; 8 nucleotides match TRBD2. Germline trimming cut 6 bases from V and 4 bases from J; bases unmatched to any gene: 11. The germline CDR1 and CDR2 sequences are SQVTM and ANQGSEA. The CDR3 covers 14 residues. CDR3: CSVPRGSSGYEQYF. Written as DNA, the CDR3 is TGCAGCGTCCCTAGGGGATCTAGCGGGTACGAGCAGTACTTC.

This clone was detected only a few times. The J gene is TRBJ2-1, the V gene TRBV5-1, with TRBD2 matching over 10 bases. The length of the CDR3 is 17 residues. Unmatched junction bases numbered 11, after V lost 0 bases and J lost 8 bases. In germline, CDR1 is SGHRS, CDR2 YFSETQ. Here the CDR3 reads CASSLAQLAGPSDEQFF. CDR3 in DNA: TGCGCCAGCAGCTTGGCCCAACTAGCGGGACCGAGCGATGAGCAGTTCTTC. Combining the CDR3 with reference TRBV5-1 and TRBJ2-1 gives the whole variable domain KAGVTQTPRYLIKTRGQQVTLSCSPISGHRSVSWYQQTPGQGLQFLFEYFSETQRNKGNFPGRFSGRQFSNSRSEMNVSTLELGDSALYLCASSLAQLAGPSDEQFFGPGTRLTVL.

V gene TRBV6-5 combines with J gene TRBJ1-1; D may be TRBD1 (5 bases). The CDR3 extends over 15 amino acids. CDR1 is MNHEY and CDR2 is SVGAGI in the germline V gene. Deletions cut 2 bases from V and 2 bases from J, with 12 bases between. The CDR3 nucleotides are TGTGCCAGCAGTTACGGGGGGGACCGAAACACTGAAGCTTTCTTT. Its protein is CASSYGGDRNTEAFF.

This clone was detected a few times. The chain employs TRBV7-2 and TRBJ2-7; D gene uncertain. The length of the CDR3 is 12 residues. Trimming cost V 3 bases and J 0 bases, with 3 bases left between them. Germline CDR1 is SGHTA and CDR2 is FQGNSA. CDR3 sequence (DNA): TGTGCCAGCAGCTTTCTCTCCTACGAGCAGTACTTC. It specifies CASSFLSYEQYF. Looking up the rest from reference TRBV7-2 and TRBJ2-7 gives the full variable domain: GAGVSQSPSNKVTEKGKDVELRCDPISGHTALYWYRQSLGQGLEFLIYFQGNSAPDKSGLPSDRFSAERTGGSVSTLTIQRTQQEDSAVYLCASSFLSYEQYFGPGTRLTVT.

The chain recombines TRBV5-1 with TRBJ2-3, with D perhaps matching TRBD2 (5 bases). CDR1 SGHRS and CDR2 YFSETQ come from the germline V gene. The CDR3 sequence is 13 residues long. The germline V and J ends were trimmed by 0 bases and 4 bases, with 6 bases remaining between them. The CDR3 coding sequence is TGCGCCAGCAGCTTGGGAGGGCCAGATACGCAGTATTTT. Its translation: CASSLGGPDTQYF.

The table lists this clone with a few counts. This sequence joins TRBV5-3 and TRBJ1-3; D is ambiguous. TRBV5-3 is an open reading frame, and its role is uncertain. The CDR3 totals 15 residues. Trimming left V 0 bases short and J 2 bases short, with 9 bases between. The CDR3 sequence is CARSLAWRAGNTIYF. The CDR3 DNA reads as TGTGCCAGAAGCTTGGCGTGGAGGGCTGGAAACACCATATATTTT.

The chain is built from TRBV7-8 and TRBJ1-4; 7 bases match TRBD1. The CDR3 sequence is 13 residues long. After removal of 3 bases from V and 8 bases from J, the junction contained 3 bases not matched to a gene. From germline, CDR1 is SGHVS and CDR2 FQNEAQ. CDR3 in amino acids: CASSFLTGEKLFF. For the CDR3, the DNA is TGTGCCAGCAGCTTTCTGACAGGGGAAAAACTGTTTTTT.

The chain uses TRBV4-3 and TRBJ1-6; D perhaps matches TRBD1 (6 bases). The CDR3 contains 15 residues. The V gene's germline CDR1 is LGHNA and CDR2 YSLEER. Trimming cost V 0 bases and J 10 bases, with 13 bases left between them. The CDR3 region is CASSQDFTGGSPLHF. CDR3 coding DNA: TGCGCCAGCAGCCAAGATTTTACGGGGGGCTCACCCCTCCACTTT.

The chain recombines TRBV9 with TRBJ2-7, with D hard to call. Germline-derived CDR1 and CDR2 are SGDLS and YYNGEE. The CDR3 contains 14 residues. Trimming removed 2 bases at V and 0 bases at J, with 9 bases between. As DNA, the CDR3 is TGTGCCAGCAGCGTCCGCGGAAACTCCTACGAGCAGTACTTC. Its protein is CASSVRGNSYEQYF.

This clone was counted between two and nine times. The chain combines TRBV5-6 with TRBJ2-7; D is ambiguous. The CDR3 covers 12 residues. Trimming pared 7 bases from V and 0 bases from J, leaving 8 bases between. CDR1 is SGHDT and CDR2 is YYEEEE in the germline V gene. The CDR3 DNA reads as TGTGCCAGCTCTATGAGCTCCTACGAGCAGTACTTC. Translated, it gives CASSMSSYEQYF.

This chain connects TRBV11-2 to TRBJ1-6; the D is unclear. Trimming stripped 1 base from V and 10 bases from J, with 11 bases between. CDR1 and CDR2 from the germline V gene are SGHAT and FQNNGV. The length of the CDR3 is 14 residues. In DNA form, the CDR3 reads TGTGCCAGCAGCTTAGCCCGGCGGGGATCACCCCTCCACTTT. It is translated as CASSLARRGSPLHF.

This clone has just a few counts. CDR3 sequence: CAIATSATSYEQYF. The CDR3, as DNA: TGTGCCATCGCAACTAGCGCGACTTCCTACGAGCAGTACTTC. The gene calls are TRBV10-3 and TRBJ2-7; 7 bases fit TRBD2. CDR1 ENHRY and CDR2 SYGVKD come from the germline V gene. V was clipped by 8 bases and J by 1 base; unmatched bases: 8. The CDR3 consists of 14 residues.

This clone has just a few counts. The rearrangement joins TRBV6-6 to TRBJ2-2; 8 bases line up with TRBD2. The CDR3 is 16 residues long. The V segment lost 6 bases and the J segment 5 bases; nucleotides outside the gene matches: 11. Germline CDR1 and CDR2: MNHNY and SVGAGI (reference sequence). The CDR3 DNA reads TGTGCCAGCAGCCAACCGGGAGGGGGGGCGACCGGGGAGCTGTTTTTT. Its translation: CASSQPGGGATGELFF.

This clone was picked up a small number of times. The chain couples TRBV19 to TRBJ1-2; TRBD1 is a possible D gene (5 bases). Trimming pared 1 base from V and 7 bases from J, leaving 16 bases between. Germline CDR1 and CDR2: LNHDA and SQIVND (reference sequence). This CDR3 has 15 amino acids. CDR3 residues: CASSIVRGTRRGYTF. CDR3 nucleotide sequence: TGTGCCAGTAGTATAGTGAGAGGGACTCGGCGTGGCTACACCTTC.

V and J are TRBV10-2 and TRBJ2-5, with D possibly being TRBD2 (5 bases). Germline loops: CDR1 WSHSY, CDR2 SAAADI. Trimming shortened V by 6 bases and J by 3 bases, and 5 bases separated the two germline ends. The CDR3 contains 11 residues. The CDR3 nucleotides read TGCGCCAGCAGCGGGAAAGAGACCCAGTACTTC. It is translated as CASSGKETQYF.

This clone was counted only a few times. The chain combines TRBV7-3 with TRBJ2-1, with D perhaps matching TRBD2 (5 bases). Germline-derived CDR1 and CDR2 are SGHTA and FQGTGA. This CDR3 is built from 14 residues. V was cut by 2 bases and J by 7 bases, with 12 bases left in between. The chain's CDR3 is CASSLQRVGNEQFF. The CDR3 nucleotides read TGTGCCAGCAGCTTACAGAGGGTGGGGAATGAGCAGTTCTTC.

The chain uses TRBV5-4 and TRBJ2-7, with a tentative D call TRBD2 (5 bases). V lost 0 bases to trimming and J lost 1 base, with 8 bases between them. The CDR3 has 14 amino acids. In germline, CDR1 is SGHNT, CDR2 YYREEE (reference sequence). Written as DNA, the CDR3 is TGTGCCAGCAGCTTGGGGAGCGGTTCCTACGAGCAGTACTTC. Translated, it gives CASSLGSGSYEQYF.

The V and J genes are TRBV4-1 and TRBJ2-3; TRBD2 matches at 7 bases. CDR3 length: 16 residues. Germline lookup yields CDR1 MGHRA and CDR2 YSYEKL. The trim removed 0 bases at V and 0 bases at J, leaving 3 bases unmatched. CDR3 sequence reads: CASSQDSGVSTDTQYF. The CDR3 DNA follows: TGCGCCAGCAGCCAAGACAGCGGGGTGAGCACAGATACGCAGTATTTT.

This clone has only a few counts. This sequence joins TRBV4-1 and TRBJ2-5; a possible D gene is TRBD1 (5 bases). In germline, CDR1 is MGHRA, CDR2 YSYEKL. The CDR3 contains 15 residues. V shed 1 base and J shed 1 base, with 10 bases lying between them. The CDR3 DNA sequence: TGCGCCAGCAGCCAAGTATGGACAACCCAAGAGACCCAGTACTTC. It is translated as CASSQVWTTQETQYF.

The V call is TRBV4-1, the J call TRBJ1-2; TRBD1 matches at 7 bases. The CDR3 totals 16 residues. Losses at the gene ends were 6 bases for V and 3 bases for J; bases not matched to a gene: 13. Germline CDR1 and CDR2: MGHRA and YSYEKL. CDR3 in DNA: TGCGCCAGCAGTTCCCGTTTTACGGACAGGCACTATGGCTACACCTTC. As protein: CASSSRFTDRHYGYTF.

The chain employs TRBV18 and TRBJ2-7, with 9 bases lining up with TRBD1. The CDR3 has 14 residues. Trimming cost V 5 bases and J 3 bases; bases outside gene matches: 5. CDR1 and CDR2 from the germline V gene are KGHSH and LQKENI. The CDR3: CASSARDRDYEQYF. In DNA, the CDR3 is TGTGCCAGCTCAGCCCGGGACAGGGACTACGAGCAGTACTTC.

This clone was counted a few times. This chain uses TRBV25-1 with TRBJ2-7, with TRBD1 matching 7 bases. Unmatched junction bases numbered 2, after V lost 8 bases and J lost 4 bases. The CDR3 sequence is 11 residues long. Germline V gene data show CDR1 as MGHDK and CDR2 as SYGVNS. The CDR3 region has the DNA TGTGCCAGCGAACAGGGGTACGAGCAGTACTTC. Its translation: CASEQGYEQYF.

CDR3: CASSLRSDEQFF. The CDR3 coding sequence is TGTGCCAGCAGCCTCCGATCGGATGAGCAGTTCTTC. The V gene is TRBV7-2, the J gene TRBJ2-1; D gene uncertain. Germline V gene data show CDR1 as SGHTA and CDR2 as FQGNSA. V dropped 5 bases and J dropped 8 bases, with 10 bases sitting between them. The CDR3 is made up of 12 amino acids.